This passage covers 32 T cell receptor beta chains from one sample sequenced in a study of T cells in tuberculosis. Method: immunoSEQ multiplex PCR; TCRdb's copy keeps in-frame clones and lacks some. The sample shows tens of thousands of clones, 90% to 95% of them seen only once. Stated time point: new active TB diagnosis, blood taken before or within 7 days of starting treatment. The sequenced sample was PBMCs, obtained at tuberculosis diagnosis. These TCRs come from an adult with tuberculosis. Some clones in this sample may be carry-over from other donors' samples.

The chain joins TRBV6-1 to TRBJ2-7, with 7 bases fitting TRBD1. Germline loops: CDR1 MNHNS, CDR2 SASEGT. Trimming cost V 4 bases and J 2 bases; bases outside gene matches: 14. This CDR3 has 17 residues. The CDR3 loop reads CASSAVIGQVPPYEQYF. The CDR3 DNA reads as TGTGCCAGCAGTGCGGTGATAGGACAGGTTCCTCCCTACGAGCAGTACTTC.

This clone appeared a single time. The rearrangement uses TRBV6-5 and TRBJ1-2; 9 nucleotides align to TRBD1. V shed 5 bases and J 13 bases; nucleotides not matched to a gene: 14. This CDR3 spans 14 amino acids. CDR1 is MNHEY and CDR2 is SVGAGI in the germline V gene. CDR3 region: CASSGTGSRSRTTF. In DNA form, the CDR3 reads TGTGCCAGCAGTGGGACAGGGAGTCGTTCAAGAACCACCTTC.

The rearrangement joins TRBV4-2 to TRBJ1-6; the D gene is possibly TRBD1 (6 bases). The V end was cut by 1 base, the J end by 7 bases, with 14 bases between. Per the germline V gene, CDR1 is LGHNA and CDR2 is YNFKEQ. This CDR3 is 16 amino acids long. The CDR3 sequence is CASSQGVGQPNSPLHF. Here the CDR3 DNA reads TGTGCCAGCAGCCAAGGAGTTGGACAGCCCAATTCACCCCTCCACTTT.

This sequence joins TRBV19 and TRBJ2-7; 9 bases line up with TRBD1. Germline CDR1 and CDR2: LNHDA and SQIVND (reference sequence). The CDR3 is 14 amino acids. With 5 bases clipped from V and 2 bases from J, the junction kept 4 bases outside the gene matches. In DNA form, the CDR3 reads TGTGCCAGTAGTGGGGACAGGGAAACCTACGAGCAGTACTTC. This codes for CASSGDRETYEQYF.

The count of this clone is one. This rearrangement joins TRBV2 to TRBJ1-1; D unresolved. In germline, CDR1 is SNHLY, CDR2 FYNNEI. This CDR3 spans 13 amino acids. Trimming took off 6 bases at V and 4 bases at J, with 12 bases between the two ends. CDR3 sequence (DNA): TGTGCCAGCAGAGTTTTTGGGAGCACTGAAGCTTTCTTT. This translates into CASRVFGSTEAFF.

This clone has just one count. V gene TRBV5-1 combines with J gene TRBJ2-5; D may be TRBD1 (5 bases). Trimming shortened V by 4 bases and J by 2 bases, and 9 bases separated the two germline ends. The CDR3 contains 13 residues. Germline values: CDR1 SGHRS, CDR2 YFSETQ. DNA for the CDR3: TGCGCCAGCAGCCCCAGGGATCAAGAGACCCAGTACTTC. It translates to CASSPRDQETQYF.

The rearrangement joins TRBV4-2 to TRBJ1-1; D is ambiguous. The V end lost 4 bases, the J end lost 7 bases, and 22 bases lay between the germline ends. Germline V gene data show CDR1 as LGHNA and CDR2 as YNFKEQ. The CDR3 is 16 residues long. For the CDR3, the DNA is TGTGCCAGCAGCCCCTACAACGCTCGGGAGGCGGGTGAAGCTTTCTTT. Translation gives CASSPYNAREAGEAFF.

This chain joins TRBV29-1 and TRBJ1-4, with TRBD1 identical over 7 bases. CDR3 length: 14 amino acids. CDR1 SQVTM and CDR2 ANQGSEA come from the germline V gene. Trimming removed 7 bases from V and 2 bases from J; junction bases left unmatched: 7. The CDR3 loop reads CSAGQAATNEKLFF. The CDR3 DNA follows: TGCAGCGCCGGACAGGCGGCGACTAATGAAAAACTGTTTTTT. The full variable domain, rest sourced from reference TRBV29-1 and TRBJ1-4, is SAVISQKPSRDICQRGTSLTIQCQVDSQVTMMFWYRQQPGQSLTLIATANQGSEATYESGFVIDKFPISRPNLTFSTLTVSNMSPEDSSIYLCSAGQAATNEKLFFGSGTQLSVL.

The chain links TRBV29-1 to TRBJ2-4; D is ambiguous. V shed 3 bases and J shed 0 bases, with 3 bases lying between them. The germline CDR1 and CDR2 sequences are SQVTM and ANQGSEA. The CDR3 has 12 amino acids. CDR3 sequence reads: CSVEAAKNIQYF. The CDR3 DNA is TGCAGCGTTGAGGCAGCCAAAAACATTCAGTACTTC.

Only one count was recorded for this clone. Here the CDR3 DNA reads TGTGCCAGCAGCCAACAGGGGGCGGGCGAGACCCAGTACTTC. Its translation: CASSQQGAGETQYF. J is TRBJ2-5 and V is TRBV5-4; 9 bases map to TRBD1. The V gene's germline CDR1 is SGHNT and CDR2 YYREEE (reference sequence). Trimming cost V 4 bases and J 5 bases; bases outside gene matches: 6. CDR3 length: 14 residues.

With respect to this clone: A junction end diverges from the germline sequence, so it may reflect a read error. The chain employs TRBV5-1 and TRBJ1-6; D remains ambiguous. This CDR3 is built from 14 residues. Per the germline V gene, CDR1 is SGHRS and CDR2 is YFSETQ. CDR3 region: CASSLGVLDSPLHF. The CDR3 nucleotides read TGCGCCAGCAGTTTGGGAGTACTCGATTCACCCCTCCACTTT.

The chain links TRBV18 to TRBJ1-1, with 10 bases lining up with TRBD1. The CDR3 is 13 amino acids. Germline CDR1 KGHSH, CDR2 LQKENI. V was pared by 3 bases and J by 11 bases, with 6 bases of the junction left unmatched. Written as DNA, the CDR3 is TGTGCCAGCTCACCGGACAGGGGGATATATGCTTTCTTT. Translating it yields CASSPDRGIYAFF. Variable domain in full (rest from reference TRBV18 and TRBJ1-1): NAGVMQNPRHLVRRRGQEARLRCSPMKGHSHVYWYRQLPEEGLKFMVYLQKENIIDESGMPKERFSAEFPKEGPSILRIQQVVRGDSAAYFCASSPDRGIYAFFGQGTRLTVV.

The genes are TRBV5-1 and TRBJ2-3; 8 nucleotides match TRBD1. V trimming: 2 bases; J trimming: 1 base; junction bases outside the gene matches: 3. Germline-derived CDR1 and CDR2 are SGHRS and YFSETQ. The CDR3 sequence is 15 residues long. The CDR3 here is CASSLQGDRTDTQYF. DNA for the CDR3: TGCGCCAGCAGCTTACAGGGGGATCGCACAGATACGCAGTATTTT.

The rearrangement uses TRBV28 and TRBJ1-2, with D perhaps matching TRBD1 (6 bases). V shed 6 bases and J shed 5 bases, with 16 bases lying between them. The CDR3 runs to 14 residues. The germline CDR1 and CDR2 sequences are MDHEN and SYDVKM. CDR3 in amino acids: CASRTDRSLYGYTF. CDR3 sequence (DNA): TGTGCCAGCAGAACGGACAGATCCTTATATGGCTACACCTTC.

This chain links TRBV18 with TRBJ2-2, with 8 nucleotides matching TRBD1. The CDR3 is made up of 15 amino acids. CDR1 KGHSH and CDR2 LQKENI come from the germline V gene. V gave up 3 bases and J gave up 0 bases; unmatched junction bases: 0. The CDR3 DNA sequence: TGTGCCAGCTCACCGGACAGGGCGAACACCGGGGAGCTGTTTTTT. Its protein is CASSPDRANTGELFF.

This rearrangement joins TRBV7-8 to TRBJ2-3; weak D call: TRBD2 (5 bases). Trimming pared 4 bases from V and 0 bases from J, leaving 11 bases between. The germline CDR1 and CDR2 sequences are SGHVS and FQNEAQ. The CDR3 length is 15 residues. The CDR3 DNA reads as TGTGCCAGCAGCTCACAGCGGACTAGCACAGATACGCAGTATTTT. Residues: CASSSQRTSTDTQYF.

The CDR3 loop reads CASSSLGAPISYEQYF. The CDR3 DNA follows: TGCGCCAGCAGCTCATTAGGGGCCCCTATTTCCTACGAGCAGTACTTC. The genes are TRBV5-1 and TRBJ2-7, with TRBD1 as a possible D gene (5 bases). V was cut by 3 bases and J by 1 base, with 17 bases left in between. This CDR3 region has 16 residues. In germline, CDR1 is SGHRS, CDR2 YFSETQ.

CDR3 DNA: TGTGCCAGCAGCCTAGCGGGGCTCGGCTATGGCTACACCTTC. It specifies CASSLAGLGYGYTF. The chain carries TRBV14 and TRBJ1-2; tentatively, D is TRBD1 (5 bases). Trimming shortened V by 4 bases and J by 4 bases, and 13 bases separated the two germline ends. The CDR3 length is 14 residues. Germline assignment: CDR1 SGHDN and CDR2 FVKESK.

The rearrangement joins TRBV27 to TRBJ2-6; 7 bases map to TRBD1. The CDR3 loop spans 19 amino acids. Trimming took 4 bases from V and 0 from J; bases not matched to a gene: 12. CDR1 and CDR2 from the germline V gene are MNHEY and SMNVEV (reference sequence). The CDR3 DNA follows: TGTGCCAGCAGTTCCCACGGGACAGCTTTTACCTCTGGGGCCAACGTCCTGACTTTC. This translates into CASSSHGTAFTSGANVLTF.

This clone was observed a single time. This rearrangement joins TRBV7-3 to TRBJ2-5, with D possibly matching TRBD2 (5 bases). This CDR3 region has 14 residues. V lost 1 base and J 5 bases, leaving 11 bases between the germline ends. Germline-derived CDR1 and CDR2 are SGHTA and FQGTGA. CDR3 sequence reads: CASSLRATGETQYF. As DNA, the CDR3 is TGTGCCAGCAGCTTAAGGGCAACGGGGGAGACCCAGTACTTC. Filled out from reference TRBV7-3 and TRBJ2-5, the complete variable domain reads GAGVSQTPSNKVTEKGKYVELRCDPISGHTALYWYRQSLGQGPEFLIYFQGTGAADDSGLPNDRFFAVRPEGSVSTLKIQRTERGDSAVYLCASSLRATGETQYFGPGTRLLVL.

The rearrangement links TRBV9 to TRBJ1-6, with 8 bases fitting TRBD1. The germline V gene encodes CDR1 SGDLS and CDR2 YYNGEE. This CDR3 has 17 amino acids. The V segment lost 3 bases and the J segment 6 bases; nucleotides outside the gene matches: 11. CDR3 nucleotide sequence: TGTGCCAGCAGCGCCTCGACAGGGGATGGGGGTAATTCACCCCTCCACTTT. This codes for CASSASTGDGGNSPLHF. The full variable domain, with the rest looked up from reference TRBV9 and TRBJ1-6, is DSGVTQTPKHLITATGQRVTLRCSPRSGDLSVYWYQQSLDQGLQFLIQYYNGEERAKGNILERFSAQQFPDLHSELNLSSLELGDSALYFCASSASTGDGGNSPLHFGNGTRLTVT.

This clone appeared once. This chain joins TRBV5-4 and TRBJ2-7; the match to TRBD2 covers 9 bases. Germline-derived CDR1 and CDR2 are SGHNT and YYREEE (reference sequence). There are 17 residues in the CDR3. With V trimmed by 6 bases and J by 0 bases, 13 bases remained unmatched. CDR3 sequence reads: CASTPSSAGGISYEQYF. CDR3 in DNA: TGTGCCAGCACCCCCTCCTCAGCGGGGGGTATCTCCTACGAGCAGTACTTC.

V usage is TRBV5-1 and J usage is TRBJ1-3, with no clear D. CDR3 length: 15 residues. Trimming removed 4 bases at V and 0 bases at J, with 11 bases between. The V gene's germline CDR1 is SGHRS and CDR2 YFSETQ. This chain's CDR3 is CASSATDASGNTIYF. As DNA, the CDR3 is TGCGCCAGCAGCGCAACAGATGCCTCTGGAAACACCATATATTTT.

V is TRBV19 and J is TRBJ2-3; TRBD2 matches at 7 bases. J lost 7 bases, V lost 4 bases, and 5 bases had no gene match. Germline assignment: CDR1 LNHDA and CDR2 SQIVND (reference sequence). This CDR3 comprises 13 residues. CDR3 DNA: TGTGCCAGTAGTAATGTGGGGGGGAATACGCAGTATTTT. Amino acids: CASSNVGGNTQYF.

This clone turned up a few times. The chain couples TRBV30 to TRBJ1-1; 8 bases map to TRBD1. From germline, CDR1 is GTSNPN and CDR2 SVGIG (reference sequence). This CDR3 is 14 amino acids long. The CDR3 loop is CAFARDRRNTEAFF. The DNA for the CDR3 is TGTGCTTTCGCACGGGACAGGAGGAACACTGAAGCTTTCTTT.

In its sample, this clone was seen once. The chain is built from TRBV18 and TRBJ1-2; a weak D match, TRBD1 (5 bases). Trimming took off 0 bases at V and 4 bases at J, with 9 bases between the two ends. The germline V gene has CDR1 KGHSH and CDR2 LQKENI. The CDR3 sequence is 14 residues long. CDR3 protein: CASSPPGGLYGYTF. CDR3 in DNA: TGTGCCAGCTCACCACCGGGGGGACTCTATGGCTACACCTTC.

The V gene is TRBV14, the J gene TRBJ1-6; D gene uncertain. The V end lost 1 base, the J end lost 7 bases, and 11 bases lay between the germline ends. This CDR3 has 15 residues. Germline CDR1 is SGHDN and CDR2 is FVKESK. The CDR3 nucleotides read TGTGCCAGCAGCCAAGTCCGGGCGGGGAATTCACCCCTCCACTTT. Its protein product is CASSQVRAGNSPLHF.

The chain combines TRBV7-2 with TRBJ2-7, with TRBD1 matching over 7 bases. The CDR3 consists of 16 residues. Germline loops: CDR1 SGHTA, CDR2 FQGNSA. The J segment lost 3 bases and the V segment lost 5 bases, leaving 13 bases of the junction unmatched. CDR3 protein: CASSGQQPGQFYEQYF. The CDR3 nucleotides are TGTGCCAGCAGCGGGCAACAACCGGGACAGTTCTACGAGCAGTACTTC.

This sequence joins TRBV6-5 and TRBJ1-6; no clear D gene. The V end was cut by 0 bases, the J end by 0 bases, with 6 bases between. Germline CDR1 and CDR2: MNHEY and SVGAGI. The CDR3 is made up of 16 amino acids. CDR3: CASSYSGSSYNSPLHF. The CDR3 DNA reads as TGTGCCAGCAGTTACTCAGGGAGCTCCTATAATTCACCCCTCCACTTT.

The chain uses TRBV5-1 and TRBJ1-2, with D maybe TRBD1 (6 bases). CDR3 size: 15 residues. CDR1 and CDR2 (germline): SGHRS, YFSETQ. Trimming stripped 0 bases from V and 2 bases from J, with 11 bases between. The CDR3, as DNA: TGCGCCAGCAGCTTGGCCGACACAGGGAACTATGGCTACACCTTC. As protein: CASSLADTGNYGYTF.

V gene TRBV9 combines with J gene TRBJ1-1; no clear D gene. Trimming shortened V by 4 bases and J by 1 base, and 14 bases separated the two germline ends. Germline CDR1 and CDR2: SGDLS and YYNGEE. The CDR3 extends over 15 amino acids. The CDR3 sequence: CASSPRLRENTEAFF. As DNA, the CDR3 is TGTGCCAGCAGCCCCCGGTTGAGGGAGAACACTGAAGCTTTCTTT.

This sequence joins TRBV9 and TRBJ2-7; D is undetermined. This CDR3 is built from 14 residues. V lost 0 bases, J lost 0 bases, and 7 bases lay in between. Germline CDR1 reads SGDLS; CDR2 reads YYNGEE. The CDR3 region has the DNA TGTGCCAGCAGCGTAGATCTCGGCTCCTACGAGCAGTACTTC. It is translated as CASSVDLGSYEQYF.